Below are 3 T cell receptor beta chains sequenced from a single sample in a study of neoadjuvant anti-PD-1 for oral cavity cancer. Method: immunoSEQ multiplex PCR; TCRdb's copy keeps in-frame clones and lacks some. The sample holds tens of thousands of clones; about 83% are singletons and the top ten take 3% to 4%. The material sequenced was PBMCs, taken before nivolumab (anti-PD-1) treatment. These receptors all stem from a person aged 40 to 85 with oral cavity squamous cell carcinoma.

The rearrangement links TRBV7-9 to TRBJ1-2; possibly TRBD1 for D (5 bases). Germline V lookup: CDR1 SEHNR, CDR2 FQNEAQ (reference sequence). V gave up 2 bases and J gave up 3 bases, with 22 bases separating them. The CDR3 consists of 18 residues. The chain's CDR3 is CASSLPQVTGSGYYGYTF. The CDR3 DNA reads TGTGCCAGCAGCTTACCACAGGTGACGGGGTCCGGGTACTATGGCTACACCTTC.

The chain is built from TRBV10-1 and TRBJ2-7, with 7 bases that match TRBD2. With V trimmed by 6 bases and J by 3 bases, 8 bases remained unmatched. The CDR3 consists of 14 residues. In germline, CDR1 is WNHNN, CDR2 SYGVQD (reference sequence). CDR3 protein: CASSPSGTFYEQYF. In DNA, the CDR3 is TGCGCCAGCAGCCCCAGCGGGACTTTCTACGAGCAGTACTTC.

This clone occurred once. V usage is TRBV7-3 and J usage is TRBJ2-1; D tentatively fits TRBD1 or TRBD2 (6 bases each). Germline V lookup: CDR1 SGHTA, CDR2 FQGTGA. CDR3 length: 15 residues. V lost 5 bases and J 4 bases, leaving 15 bases between the germline ends. The CDR3 coding sequence is TGTGCCAGCAGCGGTGTCGGGGGACATTACAATGAGCAGTTCTTC. Translating gives CASSGVGGHYNEQFF.